These 27 T cell receptor beta chains originate from one sample sequenced in a study of blood T cell repertoires in COVID-19. TCRdb's table, derived via immunoSEQ multiplex PCR, lists solely in-frame clones and lacks some. The profile shows around 250,000 clones, more than 75% of them singletons. The sequenced sample was PBMCs or T cells enriched from blood (not recorded which). Every receptor here comes from a woman in her fifties or sixties who had recovered from COVID-19.

The CDR3 sequence is CASSFTGGNTEAFF. The CDR3, as DNA: TGTGCCAGCAGCTTTACAGGGGGGAACACTGAAGCTTTCTTT. This rearrangement joins TRBV7-2 to TRBJ1-1; TRBD1 aligns across 8 bases. Germline assignment: CDR1 SGHTA and CDR2 FQGNSA. Unmatched junction bases numbered 1, after V lost 3 bases and J lost 1 base. The CDR3 totals 14 residues.

This clone was seen once. The V gene is TRBV27, the J gene TRBJ1-6; D call uncertain. Germline-derived CDR1 and CDR2 are MNHEY and SMNVEV (reference sequence). Between the trimmed V and J ends, which lost 5 bases and 6 bases, there was a span of 14 bases. The CDR3 runs to 15 residues. CDR3 sequence: CASSVSLIGNSPLHF. As DNA, the CDR3 is TGTGCCAGCAGTGTGTCACTTATTGGTAATTCACCCCTCCACTTT.

In DNA, the CDR3 is TGTGCCAGCAGCGTCAAGAGGGTTGCGAATGAAAAACTGTTTTTT. Its protein is CASSVKRVANEKLFF. V is TRBV7-8 and J is TRBJ1-4; D is uncertain. The germline V and J ends were trimmed by 5 bases and 5 bases, with 15 bases remaining between them. This CDR3 spans 15 amino acids. The germline CDR1 and CDR2 sequences are SGHVS and FQNEAQ.

The V and J genes are TRBV7-2 and TRBJ1-1, with D possibly being TRBD1 (5 bases). The CDR3 is 13 residues long. Germline CDR1 reads SGHTA; CDR2 reads FQGNSA. The V and J ends lost 6 bases and 0 bases respectively, with 8 bases between them. The CDR3 here is CASSLQVNTEAFF. For the CDR3, the DNA is TGTGCCAGCAGTTTACAGGTGAACACTGAAGCTTTCTTT.

This clone was observed at least ten times. The chain couples TRBV7-3 to TRBJ2-7; tentatively, D is TRBD1 (6 bases). Per the germline V gene, CDR1 is SGHTA and CDR2 is FQGTGA. CDR3 length: 15 residues. Trimming removed 5 bases at V and 1 base at J, with 15 bases between. CDR3 protein: CASSLGQSGSYEQYF. The CDR3 nucleotides are TGTGCCAGCAGCCTAGGACAGTCGGGGTCCTACGAGCAGTACTTC.

CDR3: CASSSGQRNTEAFF. The CDR3, as DNA: TGTGCCAGCAGTTCGGGACAGAGGAACACTGAAGCTTTCTTT. The V and J genes are TRBV28 and TRBJ1-1, with 7 bases lining up with TRBD1. J gave up 1 base and V 4 bases, and 3 bases lay outside the gene matches. There are 14 residues in the CDR3. Germline loops: CDR1 MDHEN, CDR2 SYDVKM.

The chain is built from TRBV7-9 and TRBJ1-1; the D gene is possibly TRBD1 (5 bases). CDR1 is SEHNR and CDR2 is FQNEAQ in the germline V gene (reference sequence). V gave up 7 bases and J gave up 1 base, with 25 bases separating them. The CDR3 length is 18 residues. CDR3 region: CASNPRVNWGTKNTEAFF. CDR3 nucleotides: TGTGCCAGCAACCCAAGGGTCAACTGGGGCACCAAGAACACTGAAGCTTTCTTT.

The chain employs TRBV7-9 and TRBJ1-4; D ambiguous. Trimming cost V 1 base and J 4 bases, with 4 bases left between them. This CDR3 is built from 13 residues. Germline values: CDR1 SEHNR, CDR2 FQNEAQ (reference sequence). CDR3 bases: TGTGCCAGCAGCTTAGGACTTAATGAAAAACTGTTTTTT. This gives the protein CASSLGLNEKLFF.

V is TRBV28 and J is TRBJ2-7; no reliable D call. CDR3 length equals 14 residues. Trimming took off 2 bases at V and 5 bases at J, with 13 bases between the two ends. The germline V gene encodes CDR1 MDHEN and CDR2 SYDVKM. The chain's CDR3 is CASSLEAPPHEQYF. The CDR3 DNA reads TGTGCCAGCAGTTTAGAGGCCCCTCCTCACGAGCAGTACTTC.

This clone was seen only a few times. The chain recombines TRBV30 with TRBJ1-2; D might be TRBD1 (5 bases). V was shortened by 4 bases and J by 6 bases, with 15 bases between the two germline ends. This CDR3 is built from 13 residues. Germline CDR1 GTSNPN, CDR2 SVGIG (reference sequence). CDR3 sequence: CAWTLGGIDGYTF. CDR3 DNA: TGTGCCTGGACCCTCGGGGGGATAGATGGCTACACCTTC. The complete variable domain, with remaining parts taken from reference TRBV30 and TRBJ1-2, reads SQTIHQWPATLVQPVGSPLSLECTVEGTSNPNLYWYRQAAGRGLQLLFYSVGIGQISSEVPQNLSASRPQDRQFILSSKKLLLSDSGFYLCAWTLGGIDGYTFGSGTRLTVV.

This clone has more than one count but fewer than ten. The V and J genes are TRBV5-6 and TRBJ1-5; D gene unclear. This CDR3 is built from 15 residues. Germline CDR1 and CDR2: SGHDT and YYEEEE. V was trimmed by 4 bases and J by 0 bases, leaving 11 bases between them. This CDR3 is CASSREGYSNQPQHF. The CDR3 region has the DNA TGTGCCAGCAGCCGAGAGGGATATAGCAATCAGCCCCAGCATTTT.

This chain joins TRBV5-1 and TRBJ2-5, with 9 bases that match TRBD2. The V segment lost 0 bases and the J segment 5 bases; nucleotides outside the gene matches: 5. The V gene's germline CDR1 is SGHRS and CDR2 YFSETQ. The CDR3 is 15 residues long. The CDR3, as DNA: TGCGCCAGCAGCTTGGGCGGGGGGGCCCGGGAGACCCAGTACTTC. This translates into CASSLGGGARETQYF.

The chain is built from TRBV28 and TRBJ2-5; TRBD2 matches at 15 bases. V trimming: 6 bases; J trimming: 2 bases; junction bases outside the gene matches: 7. The CDR3 length is 17 residues. Germline CDR1 is MDHEN and CDR2 is SYDVKM. The CDR3 spells CASRHHGLAGGQETQYF. CDR3 nucleotide sequence: TGTGCCAGCAGACATCACGGACTAGCGGGAGGGCAAGAGACCCAGTACTTC.

This sequence joins TRBV9 and TRBJ2-3; a weak D match, TRBD2 (5 bases). Trimming took 0 bases from V and 2 from J, leaving 13 bases between them. CDR1 SGDLS and CDR2 YYNGEE come from the germline V gene. The CDR3 consists of 16 residues. The CDR3 region is CASSVAEGDYTDTQYF. In nucleotides, the CDR3 is TGTGCCAGCAGCGTAGCCGAGGGAGACTACACAGATACGCAGTATTTT.

The chain is built from TRBV1 and TRBJ2-7; the listed D gene, TRBD2, was not tested against the DNA. TRBV1 is recorded as a pseudogene. CDR3 length equals 15 residues. The CDR3 region is CTSSQERCRSYEQYF. The CDR3 coding sequence is TGCACCAGCAGCCAAGAGAGGTGCCGATCCTACGAGCAGTACTTC.

The CDR3 DNA is TGTGCCAGTAGTTTAATGACGGGCACTGAAGCTTTCTTT. The encoded protein is CASSLMTGTEAFF. This sequence joins TRBV19 and TRBJ1-1; D is uncertain. CDR3 length: 13 residues. The V gene lost 5 bases and the J gene lost 4 bases, with 11 bases spanning the gap. Germline values: CDR1 LNHDA, CDR2 SQIVND (reference sequence).

In this sample, this clone turned up once. The chain employs TRBV25-1 and TRBJ2-1; D is possibly TRBD1 (6 bases). Germline V lookup: CDR1 MGHDK, CDR2 SYGVNS. V lost 8 bases to trimming and J lost 7 bases, with 18 bases between them. CDR3 length equals 14 residues. The CDR3 sequence is CASATGTISNEQFF. The CDR3 DNA is TGTGCCAGCGCCACCGGGACAATATCGAATGAGCAGTTCTTC.

The rearrangement links TRBV11-3 to TRBJ2-5; D possibly corresponds to TRBD1 (5 bases). The CDR3 runs to 13 residues. V was clipped by 1 base and J by 3 bases, with 6 bases between them. The germline V gene encodes CDR1 SGHNT and CDR2 YENEEA. The CDR3: CASSLGQKETQYF. CDR3 sequence (DNA): TGTGCCAGCAGCTTAGGACAGAAAGAGACCCAGTACTTC.

The rearrangement uses TRBV7-9 and TRBJ1-2, with 10 bases matching TRBD1. With V trimmed by 3 bases and J by 1 base, 2 bases remained unmatched. Germline values: CDR1 SEHNR, CDR2 FQNEAQ (reference sequence). This CDR3 has 15 amino acids. The CDR3 sequence: CASSFRDRGNYGYTF. The CDR3 nucleotides are TGTGCCAGCAGCTTCCGGGACAGGGGTAACTATGGCTACACCTTC.

This clone was picked up a small number of times. The gene calls are TRBV4-1 and TRBJ2-1; no reliable D call. Trimming shortened V by 1 base and J by 6 bases, and 7 bases separated the two germline ends. Per germline, CDR1 MGHRA and CDR2 YSYEKL. This CDR3 has 13 amino acids. The CDR3 DNA reads as TGCGCCAGCAGCCAAGTTAGCCCCAATGAGCAGTTCTTC. It is translated as CASSQVSPNEQFF.

The chain recombines TRBV11-2 with TRBJ2-7; TRBD2 might be the D (6 bases). This CDR3 has 16 amino acids. The ends were cut back, 4 bases at V and 4 bases at J, with 20 bases in the middle. CDR1 is SGHAT, CDR2 FQNNGV, per germline. The CDR3, as DNA: TGTGCCAGCAGCTATAGCGGTTGGGGGGAGAGGTACGAGCAGTACTTC. Its translation: CASSYSGWGERYEQYF.

This clone was seen a few times. The V and J genes are TRBV28 and TRBJ2-2; D is undetermined. Germline V gene data show CDR1 as MDHEN and CDR2 as SYDVKM. V was clipped by 0 bases and J by 5 bases, with 16 bases between them. CDR3 length equals 17 residues. CDR3 DNA: TGTGCCAGCAGTTTATGGTTTTGGAGTAACGCTACCGGGGAGCTGTTTTTT. Amino acids: CASSLWFWSNATGELFF.

The V call is TRBV5-4, the J call TRBJ1-5; D uncertain. The CDR3 has 15 residues. CDR1 and CDR2 from the germline V gene are SGHNT and YYREEE (reference sequence). The V end lost 0 bases, the J end lost 3 bases, and 10 bases lay between the germline ends. CDR3 DNA sequence: TGTGCCAGCAGCTTGGGGGCGGAGGTCAATCAGCCCCAGCATTTT. Its protein is CASSLGAEVNQPQHF.

The V call is TRBV20-1, the J call TRBJ1-1; D is perhaps TRBD1 (5 bases). Between the trimmed V and J ends, which lost 3 bases and 4 bases, there was a span of 24 bases. CDR1 is DFQATT, CDR2 SNEGSKA, per germline (reference sequence). CDR3 length: 17 residues. The CDR3 loop is CSASGFRFGGVSTEAFF. The CDR3 bases are TGCAGTGCTAGTGGTTTCCGATTCGGGGGGGTGTCCACTGAAGCTTTCTTT.

This clone was found a few times. This chain connects TRBV7-8 to TRBJ1-3; TRBD1 might be the D (6 bases). Germline assignment: CDR1 SGHVS and CDR2 FQNEAQ. The CDR3 sequence is 14 residues long. Trimming removed 7 bases from V and 0 bases from J, with 10 bases in between. The CDR3 protein is CASNIGGSGNTIYF. As DNA, the CDR3 is TGTGCCAGCAATATAGGGGGCTCTGGAAACACCATATATTTT.

This chain uses TRBV10-3 with TRBJ2-7; D not certain. Germline values: CDR1 ENHRY, CDR2 SYGVKD. This CDR3 has 13 residues. The V end was cut by 6 bases, the J end by 3 bases, with 12 bases between. In DNA, the CDR3 is TGTGCCATCAGGCCAAGAGACAACTACGAGCAGTACTTC. This sequence encodes CAIRPRDNYEQYF.

The rearrangement uses TRBV19 and TRBJ1-1; D gene uncertain. V lost 5 bases to trimming and J lost 7 bases, with 11 bases between them. Germline V CDR1 and CDR2: LNHDA, SQIVND (reference sequence). The CDR3 loop spans 12 amino acids. This chain's CDR3 is CASSFRGYEAFF. The CDR3 DNA is TGTGCCAGTAGTTTCCGGGGTTATGAAGCTTTCTTT.